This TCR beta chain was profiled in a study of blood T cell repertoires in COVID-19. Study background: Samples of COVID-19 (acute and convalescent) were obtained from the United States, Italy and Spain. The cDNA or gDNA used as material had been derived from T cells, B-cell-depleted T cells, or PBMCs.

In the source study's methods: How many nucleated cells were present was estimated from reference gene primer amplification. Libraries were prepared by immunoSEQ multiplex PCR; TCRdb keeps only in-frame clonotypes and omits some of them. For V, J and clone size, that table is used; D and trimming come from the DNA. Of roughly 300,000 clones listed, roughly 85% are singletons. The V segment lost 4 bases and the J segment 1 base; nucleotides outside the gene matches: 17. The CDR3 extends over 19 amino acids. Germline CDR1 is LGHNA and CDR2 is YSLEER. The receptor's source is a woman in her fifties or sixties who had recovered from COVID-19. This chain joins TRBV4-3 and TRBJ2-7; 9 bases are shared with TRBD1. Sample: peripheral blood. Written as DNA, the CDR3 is TGCGCCAGCAGCCCCTACTGGGGGACAGGGACGGAATTTTCCTACGAGCAGTACTTC. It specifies CASSPYWGTGTEFSYEQYF.